This TCR beta chain was identified in a study of cytomegalovirus exposure and HLA in healthy donors. For the study at large: The 95 to 150 validation repertoires and the approximately 700 first-cohort repertoires shared a platform, a later analysis reported.

The CDR3 is 13 amino acids. Germline loops: CDR1 SNHLY, CDR2 FYNNEI. V lost 5 bases to trimming and J lost 5 bases, with 9 bases between them. The data were produced by immunoSEQ multiplex PCR, yet TCRdb's version contains in-frame clones alone and is incomplete. The sample consists of some 90,000 clones, 96% of them appearing once. Worth noting for this clone: Its antigen is unidentified.

General observations from the study: Per published reports, the classifier diagnosed cytomegalovirus status with high specificity and sensitivity. Altogether, 160 or so TCR beta chains were recorded as cytomegalovirus-associated.

The chain has TRBV2 and TRBJ1-4; tentatively, D is TRBD1 (6 bases). This TCR derives from a man younger than 30 in good health and CMV-seronegative. The specimen sequenced was PBMCs. CDR3 in amino acids: CASSPGENEKLFF. For the CDR3, the DNA is TGTGCCAGCAGTCCAGGGGAGAATGAAAAACTGTTTTTT.